Listed here is a single T cell receptor (beta chain). The data were taken from a study of blood T cell repertoires in COVID-19. Across the study: In each case, the material was cDNA or gDNA derived from T cells, B-cell-depleted T cells, or PBMCs.

V gave up 5 bases and J gave up 5 bases, with 13 bases separating them. The CDR3 is 14 amino acids. CDR1 is LNHDA and CDR2 is SQIVND in the germline V gene (reference sequence). Followed longitudinally, the Seattle patients had been enrolled during active infection. Under the authors' procedure: Reference gene primer amplification gave estimated nucleated cell counts. This table comes from immunoSEQ multiplex PCR, and its TCRdb copy is limited to in-frame clones, with some not included. That table gives V, J and clone size, and the DNA gave D and trimming. The sample lists around 140,000 clones, around 83% seen once, with 8.9% in the top ten.

V is TRBV19 and J is TRBJ1-5; D is possibly TRBD1 (6 bases). The sequencing input was peripheral blood. The TCR originated in a man aged 25-45 years with COVID-19, enrolled during active disease. CDR3 amino acids: CASSRTVNDQPQHF. The CDR3 DNA sequence: TGTGCCAGTAGTCGGACAGTGAATGATCAGCCCCAGCATTTT.